The clone carrying this T cell receptor beta chain was counted many times. The antigen remains undetermined. V shed 6 bases and J 6 bases; nucleotides not matched to a gene: 10. The V gene's germline CDR1 is SEHNR and CDR2 FQNEAQ (reference sequence). This CDR3 spans 15 amino acids. TCRdb independently ran MiXCR on the 5' RACE reads; one entry per CDR3 protein. The table records 450,000 to 650,000 distinct CDR3 sequences, just over 20% of them present only once. This specimen belongs to a study of T cells after yellow fever vaccination. The study, taken as a whole, reports: Reappearing after the booster were most of the clones from primary vaccination (about 96% CD4, 70% to 90% CD8).

The origin of this receptor is a man between 18 and 35 years old who received the YFV17D yellow fever vaccine. The material sequenced was PBMCs, taken more than 20 days after the first yellow fever vaccination. This chain uses TRBV7-9 with TRBJ2-1; 8 bases match TRBD2. This CDR3 is CASSSTSGYSNEQFF. The DNA for the CDR3 is TGTGCCAGCAGTTCTACTAGCGGATATTCCAATGAGCAGTTCTTC. The full variable domain, in which reference TRBV7-9 and TRBJ2-1 provide the parts outside the CDR3, is DTGVSQNPRHKITKRGQNVTFRCDPISEHNRLYWYRQTLGQGPEFLTYFQNEAQLEKSRLLSDRFSAERPKGSFSTLEIQRTEQGDSAMYLCASSSTSGYSNEQFFGPGTRLTVL.